Here is one TCR beta chain with its context. The read stops 3 residues short of the end of the CDR3; the missing end is completed from the germline J gene. Measured with immunoSEQ multiplex PCR; TCRdb has only the in-frame clones, and not every one. Its clone listing holds fewer than 40,000 clones. This sample is part of a study of T cells in women clearing cervical HPV infection. In the study overall: Cases: HPV16-related CIN3 or worse on histology, a couple of invasive cancers. Cases' blood sampling followed lesion detection by median around 150 days (90 to 200). Controls were women whose single incident HPV16 infection cleared within 12 months without precancer or cancer. Controls gave blood once infection was undetectable; cases at lesion identification.

Germline CDR1 is SEHNR and CDR2 is FQNEAQ (reference sequence). CDR3 length: 15 amino acids. The TCR comes from a woman between 18 and 70 years old with a cervical HPV16 infection that either progressed to CIN3+ or cleared (not recorded which). The sample was blood buffy coat. The chain combines TRBV7-9 with TRBJ1-4; D not resolved. Partial CDR3 DNA: TGTGCCAGCAGCCTTAACTCACGGGGATTCTCACCA. It encodes CASSLNSRGFSP. The entire CDR3 protein reads CASSLNSRGFSPLFF.